This T cell receptor beta chain is from a study of identical twins. Findings and caveats of the study: Abundant beta clonotypes from cord blood had fewer insertions, unlike memory repertoires, which showed none. Invariant T cells like MAIT and iNKT could partly confound the zero-insertion analyses.

After template switching added a universal primer site, the resulting cDNA carried unique molecular identifiers. TCRdb reanalysed the 5' RACE reads using MiXCR and keeps one entry per CDR3 protein. The data hold hundreds of thousands of distinct CDR3 sequences, with around 6% observed a single time. Points on this clonotype: The antigen is not known.

V gave up 3 bases and J gave up 5 bases; unmatched junction bases: 9. Germline V gives CDR1 LNHDA, CDR2 SQIVND (reference sequence). The CDR3 has 15 amino acids. The sample taken for sequencing was naive T cells sorted from blood. The TCR was taken from a man aged 18 to 29 in good health. The chain carries TRBV19 and TRBJ2-7, with 8 bases lining up with TRBD2. DNA of the CDR3: TGTGCCAGTAGTATCGGCCCCGGGACTAGGAACGAGCAGTACTTC. Protein sequence: CASSIGPGTRNEQYF. The whole variable domain, filled in from reference TRBV19 and TRBJ2-7, reads DGGITQSPKYLFRKEGQNVTLSCEQNLNHDAMYWYRQDPGQGLRLIYYSQIVNDFQKGDIAEGYSVSREKKESFPLTVTSAQKNPTAFYLCASSIGPGTRNEQYFGPGTRLTVT.